This T cell receptor (beta chain) was identified during a study of T-cell memory formation after mild COVID-19. The study's findings and limits: For contracting clones, CD4+ ones sat mainly in CM and EM, CD8+ in EMRA. Clones that got smaller from day 15 to 85 had even CD4/CD8, while clones growing later tipped toward CD4+.

This clonotype turned up a few times. The target antigen is unknown. J was trimmed by 2 bases and V by 4 bases; bases with no gene match: 10. CDR1 is DFQATT, CDR2 SNEGSKA, per germline (reference sequence). The CDR3 spans 15 residues. 5'RACE with constant-segment primers built TCRalpha and TCRbeta cDNA libraries with UMIs. From the 5' RACE reads, TCRdb called clonotypes with MiXCR, one entry per CDR3 protein. Here the sample spans 280,000 or so distinct CDR3 sequences, approximately 8% being singletons. This TCR was sampled from a young man who had mild COVID-19 (a few samples of this study predate the infection). Cell type and time point are not known. V is TRBV20-1 and J is TRBJ2-7, with 8 bases that match TRBD1. The source material was PBMCs or a T cell subset sorted from them (not recorded which). Here the CDR3 reads CSATLDRGGPYEQYV. As DNA, the CDR3 is TGCAGTGCTACCCTCGACAGGGGTGGACCCTACGAGCAGTACGTC.